This T cell receptor (beta chain) was recovered during a study of glioma-infiltrating T cells. Findings and limits, study-wide: Only very few CDR3 sequences appeared in both tissue and blood. Above-expected tissue-blood divergence occurred in all gliomas, most in low-grade ones.

Points on this clonotype: Its specificity is not known.

V was shortened by 0 bases and J by 8 bases, with 16 bases between the two germline ends. The CDR3 loop spans 15 amino acids. TCR alpha and beta CDR3 regions were amplified from RNA using iRepertoire nested multiplex PCR. One-step reverse transcription and amplification started from around 100-400 ng of tissue mRNA or PBMC total RNA. TCRdb called the multiplex PCR reads again in MiXCR, with one record for every CDR3 protein. The sample includes approximately 110,000 distinct CDR3 sequences, approximately 26% of them seen just once. Sequencing input: glioma tissue, nonneoplastic brain tissue, or PBMCs (not recorded which). This receptor was identified in a human donor with low-grade glioma or glioblastoma, undergoing nonglioma brain surgery, or in good health (not recorded which). The chain has TRBV12-3 or TRBV12-4 and TRBJ1-2, with D possibly matching TRBD1 (6 bases). This chain's CDR3 is CASSLADGRGQGYTF. The DNA of the CDR3 is TGTGCCAGCAGTTTAGCGGACGGCAGAGGACAGGGCTACACCTTC.